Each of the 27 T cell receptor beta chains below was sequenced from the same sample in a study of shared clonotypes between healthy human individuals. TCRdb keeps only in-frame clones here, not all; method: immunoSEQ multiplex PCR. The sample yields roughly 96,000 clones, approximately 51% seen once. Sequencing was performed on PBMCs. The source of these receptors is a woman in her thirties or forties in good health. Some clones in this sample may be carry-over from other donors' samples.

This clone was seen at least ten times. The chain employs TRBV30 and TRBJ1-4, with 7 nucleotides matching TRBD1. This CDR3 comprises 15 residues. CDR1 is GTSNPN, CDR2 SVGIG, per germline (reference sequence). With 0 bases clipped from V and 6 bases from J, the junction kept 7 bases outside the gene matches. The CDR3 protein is CAWSVSGRGYEKLFF. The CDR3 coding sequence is TGTGCCTGGAGTGTAAGCGGCAGGGGGTATGAAAAACTGTTTTTT.

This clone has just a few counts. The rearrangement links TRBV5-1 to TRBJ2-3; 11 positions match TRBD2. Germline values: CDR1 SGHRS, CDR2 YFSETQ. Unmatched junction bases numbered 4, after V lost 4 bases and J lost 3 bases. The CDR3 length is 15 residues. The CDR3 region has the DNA TGCGCCAGCAGCAGTAGACTAGCGGGGACAGATACGCAGTATTTT. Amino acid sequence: CASSSRLAGTDTQYF. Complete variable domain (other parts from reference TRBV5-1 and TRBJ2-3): KAGVTQTPRYLIKTRGQQVTLSCSPISGHRSVSWYQQTPGQGLQFLFEYFSETQRNKGNFPGRFSGRQFSNSRSEMNVSTLELGDSALYLCASSSRLAGTDTQYFGPGTRLTVL.

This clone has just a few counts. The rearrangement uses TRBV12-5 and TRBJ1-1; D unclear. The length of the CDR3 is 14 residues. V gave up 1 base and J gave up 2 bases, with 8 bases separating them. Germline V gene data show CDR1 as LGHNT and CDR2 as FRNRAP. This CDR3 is CASGLGAENTEAFF. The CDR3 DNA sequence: TGTGCTAGTGGTTTGGGGGCTGAAAACACTGAAGCTTTCTTT.

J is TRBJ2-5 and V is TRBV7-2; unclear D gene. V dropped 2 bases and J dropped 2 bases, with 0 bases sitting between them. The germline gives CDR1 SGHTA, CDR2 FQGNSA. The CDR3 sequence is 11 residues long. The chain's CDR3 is CASSLQETQYF. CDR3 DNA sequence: TGTGCCAGCAGCTTACAAGAGACCCAGTACTTC.

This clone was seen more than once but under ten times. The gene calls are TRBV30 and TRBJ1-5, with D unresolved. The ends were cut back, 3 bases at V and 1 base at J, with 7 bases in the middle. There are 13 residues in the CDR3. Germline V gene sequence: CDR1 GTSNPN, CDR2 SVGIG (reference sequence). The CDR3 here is CAWSGRSNQPQHF. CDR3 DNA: TGTGCCTGGAGCGGCCGGAGCAATCAGCCCCAGCATTTT.

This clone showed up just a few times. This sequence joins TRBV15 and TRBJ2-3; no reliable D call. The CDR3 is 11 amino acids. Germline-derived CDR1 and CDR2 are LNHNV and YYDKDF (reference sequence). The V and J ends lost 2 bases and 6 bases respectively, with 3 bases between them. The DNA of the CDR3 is TGTGCCACCAGCAGATGGGATACGCAGTATTTT. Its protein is CATSRWDTQYF.

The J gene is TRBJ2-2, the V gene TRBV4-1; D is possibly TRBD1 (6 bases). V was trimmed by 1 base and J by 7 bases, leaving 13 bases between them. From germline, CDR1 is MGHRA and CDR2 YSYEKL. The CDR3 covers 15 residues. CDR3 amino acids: CASSQGIQGDGELFF. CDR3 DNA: TGCGCCAGCAGCCAAGGCATACAGGGCGACGGGGAGCTGTTTTTT.

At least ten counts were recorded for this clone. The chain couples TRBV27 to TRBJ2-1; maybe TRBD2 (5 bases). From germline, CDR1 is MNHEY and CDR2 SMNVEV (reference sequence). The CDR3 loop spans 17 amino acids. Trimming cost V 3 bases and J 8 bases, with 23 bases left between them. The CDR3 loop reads CASSFGRLPLLFDEQFF. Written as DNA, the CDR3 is TGTGCCAGCAGTTTCGGGCGACTACCCCTCCTGTTCGATGAGCAGTTCTTC.

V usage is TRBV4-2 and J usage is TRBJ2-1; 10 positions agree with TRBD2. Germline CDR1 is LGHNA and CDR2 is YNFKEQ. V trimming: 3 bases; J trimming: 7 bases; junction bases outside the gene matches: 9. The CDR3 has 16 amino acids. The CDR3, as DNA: TGTGCCAGCAGCCAGAAGGGAGCGGGAGGGCCTAATGAGCAGTTCTTC. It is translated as CASSQKGAGGPNEQFF.

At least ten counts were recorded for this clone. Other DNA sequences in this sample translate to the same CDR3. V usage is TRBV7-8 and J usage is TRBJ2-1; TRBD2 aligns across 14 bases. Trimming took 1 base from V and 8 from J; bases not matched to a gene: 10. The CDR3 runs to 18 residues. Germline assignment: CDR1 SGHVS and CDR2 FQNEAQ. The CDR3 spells CASSLEARLAGGSYEQFF. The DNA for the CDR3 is TGTGCCAGCAGCTTAGAAGCCAGACTAGCGGGAGGGAGTTATGAGCAGTTCTTC. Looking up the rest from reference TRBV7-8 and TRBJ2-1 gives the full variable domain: GAGVSQSPRYKVAKRGQDVALRCDPISGHVSLFWYQQALGQGPEFLTYFQNEAQLDKSGLPSDRFFAERPEGSVSTLKIQRTQQEDSAVYLCASSLEARLAGGSYEQFFGPGTRLTVL.

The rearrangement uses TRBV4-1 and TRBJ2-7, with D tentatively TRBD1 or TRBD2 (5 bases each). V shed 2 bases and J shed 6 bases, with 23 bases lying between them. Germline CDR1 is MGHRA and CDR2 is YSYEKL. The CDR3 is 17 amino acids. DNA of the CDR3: TGCGCCAGCAGCCAAAAACCACCCGGGACGGCCTCAGGCGAGCAGTACTTC. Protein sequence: CASSQKPPGTASGEQYF.

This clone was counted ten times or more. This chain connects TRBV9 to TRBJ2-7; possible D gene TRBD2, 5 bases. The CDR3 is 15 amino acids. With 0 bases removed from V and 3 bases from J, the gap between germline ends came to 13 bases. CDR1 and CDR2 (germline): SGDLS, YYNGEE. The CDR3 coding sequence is TGTGCCAGCAGCGTAGAGGGTAGCGCCAACTACGAGCAGTACTTC. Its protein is CASSVEGSANYEQYF.

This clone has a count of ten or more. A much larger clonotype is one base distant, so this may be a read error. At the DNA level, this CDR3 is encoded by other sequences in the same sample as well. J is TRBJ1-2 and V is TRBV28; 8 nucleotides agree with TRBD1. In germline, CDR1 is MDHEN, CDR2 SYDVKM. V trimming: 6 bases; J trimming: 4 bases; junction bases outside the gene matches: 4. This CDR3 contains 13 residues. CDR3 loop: CASSPTGGYGYTF. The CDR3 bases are TGTGCCAGCAGCCCTACAGGGGGCTATGGCTACACCTTC.

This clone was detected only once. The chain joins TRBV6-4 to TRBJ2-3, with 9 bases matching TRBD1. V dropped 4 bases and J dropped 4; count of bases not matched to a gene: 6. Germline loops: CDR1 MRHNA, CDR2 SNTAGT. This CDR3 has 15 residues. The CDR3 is CASSGFTGGADTQYF. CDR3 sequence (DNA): TGTGCCAGCAGTGGCTTTACAGGGGGCGCAGATACGCAGTATTTT.

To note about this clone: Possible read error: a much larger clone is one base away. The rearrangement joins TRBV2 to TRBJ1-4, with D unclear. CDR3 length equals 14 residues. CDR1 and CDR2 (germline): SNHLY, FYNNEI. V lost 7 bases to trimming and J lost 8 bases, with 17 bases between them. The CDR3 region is CASNSSRLGEKLFF. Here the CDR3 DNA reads TGTGCCAGCAATTCCAGTAGGCTTGGCGAAAAACTGTTTTTT.

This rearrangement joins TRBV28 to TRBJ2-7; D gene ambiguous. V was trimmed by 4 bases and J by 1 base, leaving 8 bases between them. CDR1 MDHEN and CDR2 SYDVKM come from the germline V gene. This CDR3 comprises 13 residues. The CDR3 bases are TGTGCCAGCAGTTCCTCTACTTCCTACGAGCAGTACTTC. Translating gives CASSSSTSYEQYF.

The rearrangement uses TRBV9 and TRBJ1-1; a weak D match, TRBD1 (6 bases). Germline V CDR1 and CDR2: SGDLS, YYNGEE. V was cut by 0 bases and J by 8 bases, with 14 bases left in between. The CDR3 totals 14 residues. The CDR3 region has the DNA TGTGCCAGCAGCGTAGGGGGGACATACTCAGAAGCTTTCTTT. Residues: CASSVGGTYSEAFF.

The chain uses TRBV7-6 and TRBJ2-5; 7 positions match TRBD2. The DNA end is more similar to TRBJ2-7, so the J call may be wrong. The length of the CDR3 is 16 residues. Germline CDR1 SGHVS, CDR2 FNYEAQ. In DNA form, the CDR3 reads TGTGCCAGCAGCTTAGCGGAGGCTGCGGGAGTTGACGAGCAGTACTTC. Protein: CASSLAEAAGVDEQYF.

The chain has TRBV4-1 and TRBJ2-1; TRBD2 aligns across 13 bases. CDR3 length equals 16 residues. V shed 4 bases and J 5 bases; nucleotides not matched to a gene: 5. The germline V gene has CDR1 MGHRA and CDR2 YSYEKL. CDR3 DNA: TGCGCCAGCAGCCCCGGGACTAGCGGGGTTAACAATGAGCAGTTCTTC. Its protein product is CASSPGTSGVNNEQFF.

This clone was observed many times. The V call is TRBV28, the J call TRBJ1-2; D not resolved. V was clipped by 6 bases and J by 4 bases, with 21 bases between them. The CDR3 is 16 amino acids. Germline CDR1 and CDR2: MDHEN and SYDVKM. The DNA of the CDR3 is TGTGCCAGCAGCTTCCCTATAGGACCTCTTTCCTATGGCTACACCTTC. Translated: CASSFPIGPLSYGYTF.

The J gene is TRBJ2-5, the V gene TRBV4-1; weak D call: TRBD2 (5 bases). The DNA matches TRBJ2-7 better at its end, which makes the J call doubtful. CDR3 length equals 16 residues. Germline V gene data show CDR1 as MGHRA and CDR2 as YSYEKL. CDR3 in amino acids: CASSQDQRAAYYEQYF. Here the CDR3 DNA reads TGCGCCAGCAGCCAAGATCAGCGAGCGGCGTACTACGAGCAGTACTTC.

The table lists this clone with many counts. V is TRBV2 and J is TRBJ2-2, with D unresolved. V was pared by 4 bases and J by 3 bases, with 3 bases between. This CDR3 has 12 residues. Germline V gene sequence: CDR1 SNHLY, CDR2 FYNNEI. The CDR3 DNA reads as TGTGCCAGCAGTGGAGACACCGGGGAGCTGTTTTTT. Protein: CASSGDTGELFF.

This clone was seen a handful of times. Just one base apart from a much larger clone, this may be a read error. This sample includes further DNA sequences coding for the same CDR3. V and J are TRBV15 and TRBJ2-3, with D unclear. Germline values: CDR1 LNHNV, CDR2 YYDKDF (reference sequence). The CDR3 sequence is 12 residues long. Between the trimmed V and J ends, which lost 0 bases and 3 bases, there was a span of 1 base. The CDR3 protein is CATSRETDTQYF. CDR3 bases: TGTGCCACCAGCAGAGAGACAGATACGCAGTATTTT. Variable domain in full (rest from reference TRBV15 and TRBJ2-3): DAMVIQNPRYQVTQFGKPVTLSCSQTLNHNVMYWYQQKSSQAPKLLFHYYDKDFNNEADTPDNFQSRRPNTSFCFLDIRSPGLGDTAMYLCATSRETDTQYFGPGTRLTVL.

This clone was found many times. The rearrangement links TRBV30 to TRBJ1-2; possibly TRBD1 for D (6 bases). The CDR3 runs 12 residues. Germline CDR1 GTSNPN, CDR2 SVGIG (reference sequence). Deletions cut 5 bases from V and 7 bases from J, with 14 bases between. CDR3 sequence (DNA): TGTGCCTGGGCAGGGGTTTTGACTGGCTACACCTTC. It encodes CAWAGVLTGYTF.

CDR3 loop: CASSPQDRAGFEQYF. Here the CDR3 DNA reads TGTGCCAGCAGCCCTCAAGACAGGGCGGGGTTCGAGCAGTACTTC. This chain links TRBV6-5 with TRBJ2-7, with a tentative D call TRBD1 (7 bases). V was cut by 6 bases and J by 6 bases, with 21 bases left in between. Per germline, CDR1 MNHEY and CDR2 SVGAGI. The CDR3 has 15 amino acids.

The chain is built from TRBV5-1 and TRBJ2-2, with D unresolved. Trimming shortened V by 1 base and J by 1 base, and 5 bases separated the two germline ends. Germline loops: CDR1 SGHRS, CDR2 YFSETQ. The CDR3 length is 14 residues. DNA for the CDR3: TGCGCCAGCAGCTTGATGGGGAACACCGGGGAGCTGTTTTTT. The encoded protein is CASSLMGNTGELFF.

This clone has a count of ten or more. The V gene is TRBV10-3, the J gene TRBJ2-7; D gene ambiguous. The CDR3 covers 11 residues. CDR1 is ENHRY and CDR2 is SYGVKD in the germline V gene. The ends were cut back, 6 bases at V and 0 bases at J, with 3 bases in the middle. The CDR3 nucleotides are TGTGCCATCAGCGTCTCCTACGAGCAGTACTTC. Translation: CAISVSYEQYF.